Below are 9 T cell receptor beta chains sequenced from a single sample in a study of Graves' ophthalmopathy and Graves' hyperthyroidism. Amplification of the TCR beta CDR3 regions used RNA transcripts (as template). The first-round RT-PCR employed HTBI primers together with the Qiagen OneStep RT-PCR kit. A multiplex PCR was then performed as the second round. TCRdb recomputed calls from the multiplex PCR reads with MiXCR, one row per CDR3 protein. The sample consists of about 220,000 distinct CDR3 sequences, 20% to 25% of them appearing once. What was sequenced was peripheral blood. These receptor sequences come from a woman aged 50 to 60 with Graves' ophthalmopathy.

In its sample, this clonotype was seen many times. This rearrangement joins TRBV28 to TRBJ2-5; 9 bases line up with TRBD1. The V gene end was trimmed by 5 bases and the J gene end by 6 bases; junction bases not matched to a gene: 13. The length of the CDR3 is 16 residues. Germline loops: CDR1 MDHEN, CDR2 SYDVKM. This CDR3 reads CASSLRTGAVGKTQYF. In nucleotides, the CDR3 is TGTGCCAGCAGTCTCCGGACAGGGGCAGTGGGAAAGACCCAGTACTTC.

As for this clonotype: Being one base from a much bigger clone, this may be a read error. The chain links TRBV24-1 to TRBJ1-1, with 9 positions matching TRBD1. Germline values: CDR1 KGHDR, CDR2 SFDVKD. The CDR3 consists of 15 residues. Here the CDR3 DNA reads TGTGCCACCAGTGATGGACAGGGGCGGAACACTGAAGCTTCCTTT. It translates to CATSDGQGRNTEASF.

This clonotype was picked up many times. The genes are TRBV2 and TRBJ2-5; D might be TRBD2 (5 bases). The CDR3 is 12 residues long. The V gene's germline CDR1 is SNHLY and CDR2 FYNNEI. V dropped 8 bases and J dropped 3 bases, with 10 bases sitting between them. CDR3 in amino acids: CASGLLKETQYF. For the CDR3, the DNA is TGTGCCAGCGGACTGCTCAAAGAGACCCAGTACTTC.

This clonotype was recorded once. This chain joins TRBV28 and TRBJ2-7; no clear D. CDR1 is MDHEN, CDR2 SYDVKM, per germline. V was cut by 2 bases and J by 2 bases, with 7 bases left in between. This CDR3 has 13 residues. The CDR3 sequence is CASSLGITYEQYF. The CDR3 bases are TGTGCCAGCAGTTTAGGGATCACCTACGAGCAGTACTTC.

This clonotype turned up a few times. A much more abundant neighbour one base away suggests this may be a read error. This sequence joins TRBV2 and TRBJ2-7, with D possibly being TRBD1 (5 bases). Germline V lookup: CDR1 SNHLY, CDR2 FYNNEI. This CDR3 has 14 residues. Trimming removed 7 bases from V and 1 base from J, with 14 bases in between. CDR3: CASTQTAQSYEQYF. In DNA form, the CDR3 reads TGTGCCAGCACCCAGACAGCCCAGTCCTACGAGCAGTACTTC.

This clonotype was detected many times. The V and J genes are TRBV18 and TRBJ2-5; no definite D call. V was clipped by 1 base and J by 2 bases, with 2 bases between them. Germline CDR1 reads KGHSH; CDR2 reads LQKENI. The CDR3 contains 12 residues. For the CDR3, the DNA is TGTGCCAGCTCACCACAGCAAGAGACCCAGTACTTC. It codes for CASSPQQETQYF.

CDR3 region: CASSPLQKGNYEQYF. The CDR3 DNA follows: TGTGCCAGCAGTCCACTACAGAAAGGCAACTACGAGCAGTACTTC. V is TRBV28 and J is TRBJ2-7; the D is unclear. The CDR3 covers 15 residues. Trimming left V 5 bases short and J 3 bases short, with 17 bases between. Looked up from germline, CDR1 is MDHEN and CDR2 is SYDVKM.

This clonotype was found a few times. The genes are TRBV18 and TRBJ1-5; perhaps TRBD1 as D (5 bases). This CDR3 region has 14 residues. V lost 3 bases to trimming and J lost 4 bases, with 10 bases between them. Germline V gene sequence: CDR1 KGHSH, CDR2 LQKENI. In DNA form, the CDR3 reads TGTGCCAGCTCACCGGGGGGTTTGAATCAGCCCCAGCATTTT. Translation gives CASSPGGLNQPQHF.

This clonotype was recorded many times. This chain connects TRBV4-1 to TRBJ2-2; no reliable D call. The germline V gene encodes CDR1 MGHRA and CDR2 YSYEKL. V lost 4 bases and J lost 6, with 12 bases in between. The CDR3 loop spans 14 amino acids. As DNA, the CDR3 is TGCGCCAGCAGCCGCGCAAATGGTCCCGGGGAGCTGTTTTTT. Its protein is CASSRANGPGELFF.